Listed below are T cell receptor beta chains from one sample, sequenced in a study of blood T cell repertoires in COVID-19. TCRdb's copy holds only in-frame clones and misses some; the assay was immunoSEQ multiplex PCR. The table shows fewer than 300,000 clones, with 80% to 90% occurring only once. The sequenced sample was peripheral blood. Source of these receptors: a woman in her thirties with COVID-19, enrolled during active disease. CDR3s include the opening cysteine and the closing phenylalanine or tryptophan. D genes are given only for firm matches. Size is stated for part of the rows, as once, few or many counts, or as a class when the clone is expanded.

.,TRBV4-1,.,TRBJ2-7,CASSQDAREQFYEQYF,TGCGCCAGCAGCCAAGACGCCCGGGAACAGTTCTACGAGCAGTACTTC
TRBD1,TRBV4-1,once,TRBJ2-4,CASSQVGQAPLAKNIQYF,TGCGCCAGCAGCCAAGTGGGACAGGCGCCTTTAGCCAAAAACATTCAGTACTTC
.,TRBV15,.,TRBJ1-4,CATKTVTNEKLFF,TGTGCCACCAAGACAGTAACTAATGAAAAACTGTTTTTT
TRBD2,TRBV4-2,.,TRBJ2-3,CASSQAGGGAGADTQYF,TGTGCCAGCAGCCAAGCGGGCGGGGGGGCCGGAGCAGATACGCAGTATTTT
.,TRBV7-9,.,TRBJ2-3,CASSLALSGTDTQYF,TGTGCCAGCAGCTTAGCACTTAGCGGCACAGATACGCAGTATTTT
TRBD2,TRBV28,.,TRBJ2-5,CASSLRVLAGGRRVETQYF,TGTGCCAGCAGTTTAAGAGTACTAGCGGGGGGGCGCCGGGTGGAGACCCAGTACTTC
TRBD1,TRBV19,.,TRBJ1-6,CASSPTGGNSPLHF,TGTGCCAGTAGTCCGACAGGGGGAAATTCACCCCTCCACTTT
TRBD1,TRBV18,few,TRBJ1-4,CASSRGTDEKLFF,TGTGCCAGCTCAAGGGGGACAGATGAAAAACTGTTTTTT
TRBD1,TRBV6-5,.,TRBJ1-1,CASSPGTGTEAFF,TGTGCCAGCAGCCCCGGGACAGGCACTGAAGCTTTCTTT
.,TRBV6-6,few,TRBJ1-6,CASRSGNNSPLHF,TGTGCCAGCAGGTCAGGGAATAATTCACCCCTCCACTTT
.,TRBV11-3,.,TRBJ2-5,CASSLGGGETQYF,TGTGCCAGCAGCTTGGGGGGTGGAGAGACCCAGTACTTC
.,TRBV18,.,TRBJ1-1,CASSPSGAANTEAFF,TGTGCCAGCTCACCCTCAGGGGCGGCGAACACTGAAGCTTTCTTT
.,TRBV12-3/TRBV12-4,.,TRBJ1-5,CASRRGGWPQHF,TGTGCCAGCAGACGGGGGGGGTGGCCCCAGCATTTT
TRBD1,TRBV11-2,few,TRBJ2-7,CASSSIQGKISSYEQYF,TGTGCCAGCAGCTCGATACAGGGGAAGATTAGCTCCTACGAGCAGTACTTC
TRBD1,TRBV7-9,.,TRBJ1-4,CASSPITGALNEKLFF,TGTGCCAGCAGCCCAATAACAGGGGCCCTTAATGAAAAACTGTTTTTT
.,TRBV12-3/TRBV12-4,.,TRBJ1-1,CASSFRVVTEAFF,TGTGCCAGCAGTTTTCGGGTTGTGACTGAAGCTTTCTTT
TRBD1,TRBV16,.,TRBJ2-7,CASSRVAGGEQYF,TGTGCCAGCAGCCGGGTGGCAGGGGGAGAGCAGTACTTC
.,TRBV27,.,TRBJ1-2,CASSLGVPRAGYGYTF,TGTGCCAGCAGTTTAGGTGTACCAAGGGCGGGTTATGGCTACACCTTC
TRBD2,TRBV19,.,TRBJ2-4,CASSFYGGDGEGTKNIQYF,TGTGCCAGTAGTTTCTATGGGGGGGATGGTGAGGGAACCAAAAACATTCAGTACTTC
.,TRBV7-9,.,TRBJ1-1,CASSPTLTGEAFF,TGTGCCAGCAGCCCCACCCTGACGGGGGAAGCTTTCTTT
.,TRBV29-1,.,TRBJ2-5,CSTLRRGLDTQYF,TGCAGTACACTTCGGAGGGGCCTAGATACCCAGTACTTC
.,TRBV11-2,.,TRBJ1-4,CASSLDSRLSEKLFF,TGTGCCAGCAGCTTAGATTCGCGTCTGTCTGAAAAACTGTTTTTT
.,TRBV11-2,.,TRBJ1-3,CASRPPGLPGNTIYF,TGTGCCAGCAGGCCCCCCGGGCTCCCGGGGAACACCATATATTTT
.,TRBV18,.,TRBJ2-3,CASSPPNGGDTQYF,TGTGCCAGCTCACCACCTAACGGAGGAGATACGCAGTATTTT
.,TRBV6-5,.,TRBJ2-5,CASRSGLLETQYF,TGTGCCAGCAGGAGCGGACTCCTTGAGACCCAGTACTTC
.,TRBV6-1,.,TRBJ2-2,CASSEWGTSKHTGELFF,TGTGCCAGCAGTGAATGGGGGACTTCGAAACACACCGGGGAGCTGTTTTTT
TRBD1,TRBV9,.,TRBJ2-7,CASSRDRDEQYF,TGTGCCAGCAGCCGGGACAGGGACGAGCAGTACTTC
.,TRBV5-5,.,TRBJ2-5,CASSPRQIQETQYF,TGTGCCAGCAGCCCCAGACAGATCCAAGAGACCCAGTACTTC
.,TRBV18,.,TRBJ1-1,CASSPTFTGSEAFF,TGTGCCAGCTCACCGACTTTTACGGGGTCTGAAGCTTTCTTT
.,TRBV4-1,.,TRBJ2-7,CASSPLLGASYEQYF,TGCGCCAGCAGCCCTCTCTTGGGAGCATCCTACGAGCAGTACTTC
TRBD1,TRBV18,.,TRBJ2-4,CASSPHRGAKNIQYF,TGTGCCAGCTCACCACACAGGGGAGCCAAAAACATTCAGTACTTC
.,TRBV9,.,TRBJ2-2,CASSVGGSAGELFF,TGTGCCAGCAGCGTAGGGGGCTCAGCCGGGGAGCTGTTTTTT
.,TRBV6-5,.,TRBJ1-2,CASSYDLGSGGYTF,TGTGCCAGCAGTTACGACTTAGGGAGCGGGGGCTACACCTTC
TRBD2,TRBV4-1,.,TRBJ2-1,CASSQRLAGGNEQFF,TGCGCCAGCAGCCAACGTCTAGCGGGGGGGAATGAGCAGTTCTTC
TRBD1,TRBV6-4,.,TRBJ2-3,CASSDQGVTQYF,TGTGCCAGCAGTGATCAGGGGGTTACGCAGTATTTT
TRBD1,TRBV12-5,few,TRBJ1-2,CASGPQGAGYTF,TGTGCTAGTGGTCCACAGGGGGCTGGCTACACCTTC
TRBD1,TRBV5-6,.,TRBJ1-5,CASSFGTAQPQHF,TGTGCCAGCAGCTTCGGGACAGCTCAGCCCCAGCATTTT
.,TRBV10-3,few,TRBJ1-1,CAISVLGGEAFF,TGTGCCATCAGCGTCCTAGGAGGTGAAGCTTTCTTT
.,TRBV4-2,.,TRBJ1-2,CASSQDPQAFFDGYTF,TGTGCCAGCAGCCAAGATCCCCAGGCCTTCTTTGATGGCTACACCTTC
TRBD2,TRBV5-1,.,TRBJ2-5,CASSFPGLARSETQYF,TGCGCCAGCAGCTTCCCGGGACTAGCGAGATCAGAGACCCAGTACTTC
.,TRBV7-8,.,TRBJ1-5,CASSLGGRRYQPQHF,TGTGCCAGCAGCTTAGGGGGCAGGCGATATCAGCCCCAGCATTTT
TRBD1,TRBV19,.,TRBJ2-7,CASSIGTGGTYEQYF,TGTGCCAGTAGTATAGGGACAGGGGGCACCTACGAGCAGTACTTC
TRBD1,TRBV6-4,.,TRBJ1-6,CASSRDREVGSPLHF,TGTGCCAGCAGTAGGGACAGGGAGGTTGGTTCACCCCTCCACTTT
TRBD2,TRBV7-2,.,TRBJ2-5,CASSTRAGGLKETQYF,TGTGCCAGCAGCACCAGAGCGGGGGGGCTTAAAGAGACCCAGTACTTC